Listed here is a single T cell receptor (beta chain). Per the original methods: Estimation of nucleated cell counts relied on the amplification of reference gene primers. Here immunoSEQ multiplex PCR was the method, and the copy in TCRdb shows in-frame clones only, minus some. V and J calls and clone size follow that table, whereas D and trimming were derived from the DNA. The table lists under 100,000 clones, over 80% of them singletons. The data stem from a study of blood T cell repertoires in COVID-19. V lost 0 bases and J lost 3; bases outside the gene matches: 9. CDR1 is SGDLS, CDR2 YYNGEE, per germline. The CDR3 is made up of 18 amino acids.

The clonotype originates from a man older than 75 with active or convalescent COVID-19. Sequenced material: peripheral blood. The rearrangement joins TRBV9 to TRBJ2-4; 10 bases are a match to TRBD2. CDR3: CASSVVAGGSPSKNIQYF. CDR3 nucleotide sequence: TGTGCCAGCAGCGTAGTAGCGGGGGGATCTCCTAGCAAAAACATTCAGTACTTC.